These 25 T cell receptor beta chains originate from one sample sequenced in a study of early T cells in non-severe SARS-CoV-2 infection. TCRdb redid the calling of the 5' RACE reads with MiXCR, one entry per CDR3 protein. The data contain some 42,000 distinct CDR3 sequences, roughly 6% of them seen just once; the ten biggest clones take up around 7.7%. The sequences come from whole blood, collected at baseline. These receptors all stem from an adult who was a healthcare worker with PCR-confirmed SARS-CoV-2 infection or an uninfected control (not recorded which).

This clonotype was observed a handful of times. This chain uses TRBV19 with TRBJ2-3, with D possibly being TRBD2 (5 bases). The germline gives CDR1 LNHDA, CDR2 SQIVND (reference sequence). With 8 bases removed from V and 0 bases from J, the gap between germline ends came to 15 bases. CDR3 length equals 15 residues. CDR3 sequence (DNA): TGTGCCAGTTTTTCCGGACGGACTAGCACAGATACGCAGTATTTT. It yields the protein CASFSGRTSTDTQYF.

There are many counts of this clonotype. The CDR3: CSVVSSYNEQFF. CDR3 in DNA: TGCAGCGTTGTCAGTTCCTACAATGAGCAGTTCTTC. V gene TRBV29-1 combines with J gene TRBJ2-1; unclear D gene. The CDR3 runs 12 residues. Germline CDR1 reads SQVTM; CDR2 reads ANQGSEA. The V and J ends lost 4 bases and 1 base respectively, with 5 bases between them.

This clonotype showed up many times. The CDR3 region is CASSFGTGGYNEQFF. CDR3 nucleotide sequence: TGTGCCAGCAGCTTTGGGACAGGGGGCTACAATGAGCAGTTCTTC. The rearrangement links TRBV7-8 to TRBJ2-1; 11 bases match TRBD1. The CDR3 consists of 15 residues. J gave up 3 bases and V 3 bases, and 1 base lay outside the gene matches. CDR1 is SGHVS and CDR2 is FQNEAQ in the germline V gene.

In this sample, this clonotype turned up a few times. V gene TRBV5-5 combines with J gene TRBJ2-2; maybe TRBD1 (6 bases). V shed 4 bases and J shed 5 bases, with 12 bases lying between them. The length of the CDR3 is 14 residues. Germline V lookup: CDR1 SGHKS, CDR2 YYEKEE (reference sequence). In DNA, the CDR3 is TGTGCCAGCAGCCGCCCCCAGGGGACCGGGGAGCTGTTTTTT. This translates into CASSRPQGTGELFF.

The CDR3 is CAISGGAHQPQHF. As DNA, the CDR3 is TGTGCCATCAGTGGGGGGGCGCATCAGCCCCAGCATTTT. This rearrangement joins TRBV10-3 to TRBJ1-5; a weak D match, TRBD1 (6 bases). With 4 bases removed from V and 5 bases from J, the gap between germline ends came to 9 bases. The germline V gene has CDR1 ENHRY and CDR2 SYGVKD. The CDR3 loop spans 13 amino acids.

The J gene is TRBJ2-1, the V gene TRBV3-1; no reliable D call. The CDR3 extends over 10 amino acids. The V gene's germline CDR1 is LGHDT and CDR2 YNNKEL (reference sequence). Trimming stripped 1 base from V and 10 bases from J, with 2 bases between. The CDR3 protein is CASSQGEQFF. The CDR3 nucleotides read TGTGCCAGCAGCCAAGGCGAGCAGTTCTTC.

This clonotype was observed at least ten times. The V call is TRBV5-4, the J call TRBJ1-2; 10 bases map to TRBD1. J was trimmed by 7 bases and V by 3 bases; bases with no gene match: 6. Germline loops: CDR1 SGHNT, CDR2 YYREEE (reference sequence). The CDR3 length is 14 residues. The CDR3 reads CASSWTGGIGGYTF. CDR3 DNA sequence: TGTGCCAGCAGCTGGACAGGGGGAATTGGTGGCTACACCTTC.

This clonotype was counted many times. The genes are TRBV15 and TRBJ1-1; perhaps TRBD1 as D (5 bases). Per germline, CDR1 LNHNV and CDR2 YYDKDF (reference sequence). The germline V and J ends were trimmed by 4 bases and 4 bases, with 13 bases remaining between them. There are 14 residues in the CDR3. The CDR3 bases are TGTGCCACCAGCATGAACGACAGACCCACTGAAGCTTTCTTT. Residues: CATSMNDRPTEAFF.

Remarks on this clonotype: A much bigger clone sits one base away, suggesting this may be a read error. The rearrangement links TRBV2 to TRBJ2-1, with 9 bases aligning to TRBD1. Looked up from germline, CDR1 is SNHLY and CDR2 is FYNNEI. The CDR3 consists of 16 residues. The V gene end was trimmed by 10 bases and the J gene end by 2 bases; junction bases not matched to a gene: 12. The CDR3 nucleotides are TGTGCCAACAGGGGGTTACAGGGGGCCACCTACAATGAGCAGTTCTTC. The encoded protein is CANRGLQGATYNEQFF.

This clonotype was detected once. Possible read error: a much larger clone is one base away. The chain recombines TRBV19 with TRBJ2-7; 10 bases match TRBD2. Per germline, CDR1 LNHDA and CDR2 SQIVND (reference sequence). The CDR3 length is 17 residues. CDR3 amino acids: CASSARTSGEFSYEQHF. In DNA form, the CDR3 reads TGTGCCAGTAGTGCAAGGACTAGCGGTGAATTCTCCTACGAGCAGCACTTC.

The J gene is TRBJ1-2, the V gene TRBV6-2 or TRBV6-3, with D tentatively TRBD1 (5 bases). CDR3 length: 14 amino acids. Per germline, CDR1 MNHEY and CDR2 SVGEGT. V lost 6 bases and J 4 bases, leaving 15 bases between the germline ends. The CDR3 sequence is CASRQMGESYGYTF. The CDR3 bases are TGTGCCAGCAGACAGATGGGGGAGTCCTATGGCTACACCTTC.

This clonotype has ten or more counts. This chain links TRBV20-1 with TRBJ1-2; 7 positions agree with TRBD1. Trimming took 3 bases from V and 0 from J; bases not matched to a gene: 4. Germline assignment: CDR1 DFQATT and CDR2 SNEGSKA (reference sequence). CDR3 size: 14 residues. The CDR3 loop is CSARNRGANYGYTF. The CDR3 bases are TGCAGTGCTAGGAACAGGGGAGCTAACTATGGCTACACCTTC.

This clonotype turned up a few times. The DNA for the CDR3 is TGTGCCAGCAGCTTAAACGGACAGGGGCGTTTTAGCGAGACCCAGTACTTC. Translation: CASSLNGQGRFSETQYF. This chain joins TRBV11-2 and TRBJ2-5; TRBD1 aligns across 9 bases. The length of the CDR3 is 17 residues. V was pared by 2 bases and J by 5 bases, with 12 bases of the junction left unmatched. The germline gives CDR1 SGHAT, CDR2 FQNNGV. Full variable domain (missing parts from reference TRBV11-2 and TRBJ2-5): EAGVAQSPRYKIIEKRQSVAFWCNPISGHATLYWYQQILGQGPKLLIQFQNNGVVDDSQLPKDRFSAERLKGVDSTLKIQPAKLEDSAVYLCASSLNGQGRFSETQYFGPGTRLLVL.

This clonotype occurred a few times. The chain couples TRBV5-1 to TRBJ1-4; D is perhaps TRBD1 (6 bases). CDR1 SGHRS and CDR2 YFSETQ come from the germline V gene. The CDR3 sequence is 15 residues long. The ends were cut back, 2 bases at V and 8 bases at J, with 16 bases in the middle. The CDR3 bases are TGCGCCAGCAGCTTTAGCGCACAGGGAGGAGAAAAACTGTTTTTT. Translated: CASSFSAQGGEKLFF.

The table lists this clonotype with many counts. The rearrangement uses TRBV7-2 and TRBJ2-3; possibly TRBD1 for D (5 bases). Germline lookup yields CDR1 SGHTA and CDR2 FQGNSA. The CDR3 has 12 amino acids. Between the trimmed V and J ends, which lost 2 bases and 7 bases, there was a span of 7 bases. CDR3 loop: CASSLRGNTQYF. DNA for the CDR3: TGTGCCAGCAGCTTAAGGGGAAATACGCAGTATTTT.

The sample holds many counts of this clonotype. This chain uses TRBV20-1 with TRBJ2-5; 13 bases match TRBD2. The length of the CDR3 is 14 residues. V dropped 6 bases and J dropped 6; count of bases not matched to a gene: 7. In germline, CDR1 is DFQATT, CDR2 SNEGSKA (reference sequence). The CDR3 DNA sequence: TGCAGTGCCTGGACTAGCGGGGGTATAAAGACCCAGTACTTC. This encodes CSAWTSGGIKTQYF.

This clonotype occurred many times. The rearrangement joins TRBV27 to TRBJ1-6; 7 bases match TRBD1. Germline V lookup: CDR1 MNHEY, CDR2 SMNVEV (reference sequence). With V trimmed by 4 bases and J by 7 bases, 4 bases remained unmatched. CDR3 length: 14 residues. The CDR3 here is CASSSGQANSPLHF. DNA for the CDR3: TGTGCCAGCAGTTCCGGACAGGCGAATTCACCCCTCCACTTT.

This clonotype was seen repeatedly, ten times or more. The chain links TRBV24-1 to TRBJ2-3; D not resolved. CDR1 is KGHDR and CDR2 is SFDVKD in the germline V gene. Trimming took off 6 bases at V and 0 bases at J, with 9 bases between the two ends. This CDR3 region has 14 residues. CDR3 loop: CATSFDESTDTQYF. The CDR3 DNA reads TGTGCCACCAGTTTCGATGAGAGCACAGATACGCAGTATTTT.

The chain links TRBV28 to TRBJ2-6; D call uncertain. Trimming pared 6 bases from V and 0 bases from J, leaving 0 bases between. The germline V gene encodes CDR1 MDHEN and CDR2 SYDVKM. The CDR3 sequence is 12 residues long. The CDR3 reads CASSSGANVLTF. As DNA, the CDR3 is TGTGCCAGCAGCTCTGGGGCCAACGTCCTGACTTTC.

This clonotype was seen ten or more times. This chain joins TRBV5-1 and TRBJ2-7; TRBD2 matches 11 bases. Trimming removed 4 bases from V and 2 bases from J; junction bases left unmatched: 8. Germline CDR1 and CDR2: SGHRS and YFSETQ. The CDR3 has 16 residues. The CDR3 nucleotides are TGCGCCAGCAGCCCCGTAGCGGGGGGGATAACCTACGAGCAGTACTTC. Its protein is CASSPVAGGITYEQYF.

The chain uses TRBV7-9 and TRBJ2-2, with 9 bases matching TRBD1. This CDR3 region has 16 residues. Germline CDR1 and CDR2: SEHNR and FQNEAQ (reference sequence). V was clipped by 2 bases and J by 4 bases; unmatched bases: 5. The CDR3 loop reads CASSLKGQGFTGELFF. CDR3 DNA: TGTGCCAGCAGCTTAAAGGGACAGGGTTTCACCGGGGAGCTGTTTTTT.

The chain couples TRBV20-1 to TRBJ2-3, with 7 nucleotides matching TRBD1. CDR1 is DFQATT and CDR2 is SNEGSKA in the germline V gene (reference sequence). CDR3 length equals 14 residues. Unmatched junction bases numbered 5, after V lost 2 bases and J lost 3 bases. CDR3 DNA: TGCAGTGCTAGACCCGGCAGGGGGACAGATACGCAGTATTTT. It translates to CSARPGRGTDTQYF.

V usage is TRBV11-2 and J usage is TRBJ2-7, with 9 bases that match TRBD1. The trim removed 3 bases at V and 9 bases at J, leaving 6 bases unmatched. The CDR3 totals 13 residues. Germline CDR1 reads SGHAT; CDR2 reads FQNNGV. This CDR3 reads CASSLGQGVRQYF. In DNA form, the CDR3 reads TGTGCCAGCAGCTTGGGACAGGGTGTTAGGCAGTACTTC.

At least ten counts were recorded for this clonotype. This chain links TRBV7-6 with TRBJ2-7; possibly TRBD1 for D (7 bases). The CDR3 runs 16 residues. Trimming stripped 3 bases from V and 2 bases from J, with 17 bases between. CDR1 SGHVS and CDR2 FNYEAQ come from the germline V gene. CDR3 DNA: TGTGCCAGCAGCTTCGATCAGGGGGGCACGACCTACGAGCAGTACTTC. Amino acids: CASSFDQGGTTYEQYF.

This clonotype was observed many times. The V gene is TRBV20-1, the J gene TRBJ2-7; no clear D gene. Trimming left V 4 bases short and J 0 bases short, with 10 bases between. The CDR3 runs to 13 residues. From germline, CDR1 is DFQATT and CDR2 SNEGSKA (reference sequence). CDR3 coding DNA: TGCAGTGCTATCACGGAAGGCTCCTACGAGCAGTACTTC. Translation gives CSAITEGSYEQYF.